One and the same sample provided the 27 T cell receptor beta chains below, sequenced in a study of post-analysis software for immune sequencing data. Study results and caveats: Roughly five TRBV segments were significantly more frequent in patients than in controls. TRBV5-6, TRBV5-1 and TRBV20-1 were among these segments.

Unique molecular identifiers were carried by the TCR beta cDNA libraries. Via MiXCR, TCRdb re-called the PCR reads, giving one row per CDR3 protein. The table shows about 770,000 distinct CDR3 sequences, with about 43% occurring only once. These receptors have no known antigen. Material for sequencing was blood. These receptors were taken from a girl aged 5 to 17 with multiple sclerosis.

The table lists this clonotype with a few counts. The J gene is TRBJ1-2, the V gene TRBV4-1; D not certain. V was pared by 0 bases and J by 4 bases, with 12 bases between. Germline V CDR1 and CDR2: MGHRA, YSYEKL. CDR3 length: 15 residues. CDR3 in DNA: TGCGCCAGCAGCCAAGATCTAGTGTCAGCCTATGGCTACACCTTC. It specifies CASSQDLVSAYGYTF.

The genes are TRBV6-5 and TRBJ2-7; D is possibly TRBD1 or TRBD2 (5 bases each). Trimming cost V 6 bases and J 1 base, with 10 bases left between them. CDR3 length equals 13 residues. Looked up from germline, CDR1 is MNHEY and CDR2 is SVGAGI. The CDR3 nucleotides are TGTGCCAGCAGCCGGGGACCATCCTACGAGCAGTACTTC. Its translation: CASSRGPSYEQYF.

The chain combines TRBV29-1 with TRBJ2-3, with TRBD2 identical over 13 bases. With 4 bases clipped from V and 4 bases from J, the junction kept 8 bases outside the gene matches. The germline CDR1 and CDR2 sequences are SQVTM and ANQGSEA. This CDR3 has 16 amino acids. CDR3 bases: TGCAGCGTTGTGGGACTAGCGGGACCGTGGCCAGATACGCAGTATTTT. Translated: CSVVGLAGPWPDTQYF.

The chain couples TRBV20-1 to TRBJ2-3; tentative D call: TRBD1 (6 bases). The germline V gene encodes CDR1 DFQATT and CDR2 SNEGSKA (reference sequence). This CDR3 region has 12 residues. The V end lost 6 bases, the J end lost 6 bases, and 13 bases lay between the germline ends. The CDR3 coding sequence is TGCAGTGCCCCGACCCAGGGGGATACGCAGTATTTT. Translation gives CSAPTQGDTQYF.

The J gene is TRBJ2-4, the V gene TRBV15; 9 bases match TRBD1. The ends lost 3 bases at V and 5 bases at J; junction bases unmatched: 5. Germline V gives CDR1 LNHNV, CDR2 YYDKDF (reference sequence). The CDR3 consists of 15 residues. The CDR3 bases are TGTGCCACCAGCAGCGGACAGGGGATTCAAAACATTCAGTACTTC. It codes for CATSSGQGIQNIQYF.

This chain uses TRBV24-1 with TRBJ2-1; D is perhaps TRBD1 or TRBD2 (5 bases each). Germline loops: CDR1 KGHDR, CDR2 SFDVKD. The CDR3 is 17 residues long. The ends were cut back, 5 bases at V and 7 bases at J, with 23 bases in the middle. The CDR3 DNA reads TGTGCCACCAGTGCCACCCTGGGAGACAGCCACCCTAATGAGCAGTTCTTC. It is translated as CATSATLGDSHPNEQFF.

About this clonotype itself: Germline and junction disagree at one end, which may indicate a read error. J is TRBJ2-3 and V is TRBV7-2, with 7 positions matching TRBD2. Per the germline V gene, CDR1 is SGHTA and CDR2 is FQGNSA. CDR3 length: 15 residues. CDR3 protein: CAGSLVVAGPDTQYF. The CDR3 coding sequence is TGTGCCGGCAGCTTAGTGGTAGCGGGCCCAGATACGCAGTATTTT. The variable domain in full, completed from reference TRBV7-2 and TRBJ2-3, reads GAGVSQSPSNKVTEKGKDVELRCDPISGHTALYWYRQSLGQGLEFLIYFQGNSAPDKSGLPSDRFSAERTGGSVSTLTIQRTQQEDSAVYLCAGSLVVAGPDTQYFGPGTRLTVL.

The gene calls are TRBV12-3 or TRBV12-4 and TRBJ2-1; perhaps D is TRBD1 or TRBD2 (6 bases each). CDR3 length equals 16 residues. The germline V and J ends were trimmed by 1 base and 4 bases, with 14 bases remaining between them. The CDR3 region is CASSLGGGAGYNEQFF. CDR3 DNA: TGTGCCAGCAGTTTAGGTGGGGGCGCGGGGTACAATGAGCAGTTCTTC.

This clonotype has a handful of counts. The gene calls are TRBV7-3 and TRBJ2-3; the match to TRBD1 covers 9 bases. The V gene's germline CDR1 is SGHTA and CDR2 FQGTGA. This CDR3 has 16 amino acids. V dropped 4 bases and J dropped 0; count of bases not matched to a gene: 5. The CDR3 here is CASSSGQGISTDTQYF. The CDR3 nucleotides read TGTGCCAGCAGCTCCGGACAGGGGATCAGCACAGATACGCAGTATTTT.

This chain joins TRBV19 and TRBJ2-5, with 7 nucleotides matching TRBD2. This CDR3 comprises 14 residues. Losses at the gene ends were 4 bases for V and 9 bases for J; bases not matched to a gene: 11. CDR1 is LNHDA, CDR2 SQIVND, per germline (reference sequence). The CDR3 sequence is CASSSLLARGAQYF. The CDR3 DNA follows: TGTGCCAGTAGTAGCCTACTAGCGAGAGGGGCCCAGTACTTC.

In this sample, this clonotype turned up a few times. The gene calls are TRBV5-5 and TRBJ2-3; TRBD2 aligns across 13 bases. CDR1 is SGHKS and CDR2 is YYEKEE in the germline V gene (reference sequence). CDR3 length: 17 residues. J was trimmed by 0 bases and V by 5 bases; bases with no gene match: 6. CDR3 residues: CASSTSGRDPSTDTQYF. CDR3 nucleotides: TGTGCCAGCAGTACTAGCGGGAGGGACCCTAGCACAGATACGCAGTATTTT.

This clonotype was found a few times. The chain is built from TRBV7-8 and TRBJ2-7; no clear D. Per the germline V gene, CDR1 is SGHVS and CDR2 is FQNEAQ. V was shortened by 0 bases and J by 0 bases, with 12 bases between the two germline ends. CDR3 length: 16 residues. CDR3 coding DNA: TGTGCCAGCAGCTTAGCGGCGGTCCTAAGCTCCTACGAGCAGTACTTC. It specifies CASSLAAVLSSYEQYF.

The rearrangement uses TRBV20-1 and TRBJ2-1; TRBD2 aligns across 11 bases. V lost 5 bases and J lost 4; bases outside the gene matches: 7. The CDR3 sequence is 15 residues long. CDR1 and CDR2 (germline): DFQATT, SNEGSKA (reference sequence). This chain's CDR3 is CSAVGGTSGYNEQFF. CDR3 coding DNA: TGCAGTGCTGTGGGGGGGACTAGCGGTTACAATGAGCAGTTCTTC.

The chain joins TRBV14 to TRBJ2-7; 7 positions agree with TRBD2. The CDR3 extends over 17 amino acids. CDR1 and CDR2 from the germline V gene are SGHDN and FVKESK. Unmatched junction bases numbered 15, after V lost 6 bases and J lost 1 base. The CDR3 reads CASSPGLAVPGSYEQYF. CDR3 DNA sequence: TGTGCCAGCAGTCCCGGGCTAGCGGTCCCAGGGTCCTACGAGCAGTACTTC.

The J gene is TRBJ2-6, the V gene TRBV4-2; D gene ambiguous. Looked up from germline, CDR1 is LGHNA and CDR2 is YNFKEQ. The CDR3 runs to 14 residues. V gave up 2 bases and J gave up 4 bases, with 6 bases separating them. The CDR3 reads CASSQNIGANVLTF. CDR3 nucleotide sequence: TGTGCCAGCAGCCAAAACATAGGGGCCAACGTCCTGACTTTC.

The J gene is TRBJ2-7, the V gene TRBV7-3; D gene unclear. Between the trimmed V and J ends, which lost 4 bases and 3 bases, there was a span of 7 bases. The CDR3 runs 12 residues. Germline CDR1 and CDR2: SGHTA and FQGTGA. CDR3 amino acids: CASSSRYYEQYF. CDR3 DNA sequence: TGTGCCAGCAGCTCCCGGTACTACGAGCAGTACTTC.

This clonotype was counted a few times. The J gene is TRBJ1-2, the V gene TRBV4-2; maybe TRBD1 (5 bases). V was cut by 0 bases and J by 3 bases, with 11 bases left in between. Germline CDR1 and CDR2: LGHNA and YNFKEQ. CDR3 length: 15 amino acids. The CDR3 DNA reads as TGTGCCAGCAGCCAAGATAACAGGCGCGACTATGGCTACACCTTC. Its translation is CASSQDNRRDYGYTF.

This clonotype was observed a handful of times. The chain links TRBV7-9 to TRBJ2-5; TRBD2 aligns across 14 bases. J gave up 11 bases and V 5 bases, and 7 bases lay outside the gene matches. This CDR3 is built from 14 residues. Germline V CDR1 and CDR2: SEHNR, FQNEAQ (reference sequence). The DNA of the CDR3 is TGTGCCAGCAGCCCCGGGACTAGCGGGAGCAGGCAGTACTTC. This sequence encodes CASSPGTSGSRQYF.

This clonotype was seen just once. As DNA, the CDR3 is TGTGCCAGCAGCTTAACCGGGACAGGGAGGACTGAAGCTTTCTTT. It is translated as CASSLTGTGRTEAFF. The chain recombines TRBV11-1 with TRBJ1-1; TRBD1 matches 9 bases. The germline gives CDR1 SGHAT, CDR2 FQDESV (reference sequence). J lost 5 bases, V lost 2 bases, and 6 bases had no gene match. The CDR3 covers 15 residues.

This clonotype was recorded a few times. This rearrangement joins TRBV15 to TRBJ2-1; D unresolved. V shed 6 bases and J shed 2 bases, with 8 bases lying between them. Germline-derived CDR1 and CDR2 are LNHNV and YYDKDF (reference sequence). The CDR3 is 13 amino acids. This chain's CDR3 is CATSVVTYNEQFF. CDR3 nucleotides: TGTGCCACCAGTGTCGTTACCTACAATGAGCAGTTCTTC. The full variable domain, completed using reference TRBV15 and TRBJ2-1, is DAMVIQNPRYQVTQFGKPVTLSCSQTLNHNVMYWYQQKSSQAPKLLFHYYDKDFNNEADTPDNFQSRRPNTSFCFLDIRSPGLGDTAMYLCATSVVTYNEQFFGPGTRLTVL.

The chain couples TRBV24-1 to TRBJ2-7; 10 bases agree with TRBD1. This CDR3 comprises 13 residues. V lost 9 bases to trimming and J lost 3 bases; unmatched junction nucleotides: 4. CDR1 and CDR2 from the germline V gene are KGHDR and SFDVKD. The CDR3 loop reads CATEGQGDYEQYF. Here the CDR3 DNA reads TGTGCCACCGAAGGACAGGGGGACTACGAGCAGTACTTC.

This clonotype was seen only once. The chain employs TRBV24-1 and TRBJ2-3; TRBD2 matches at 8 bases. V was pared by 2 bases and J by 0 bases, with 6 bases of the junction left unmatched. Germline V gene sequence: CDR1 KGHDR, CDR2 SFDVKD. The CDR3 is 17 residues long. This CDR3 reads CATSDWTSSGSTDTQYF. The CDR3, as DNA: TGTGCCACCAGTGATTGGACCTCTAGCGGGAGCACAGATACGCAGTATTTT.

The chain employs TRBV20-1 and TRBJ2-7; 10 positions match TRBD1. The CDR3 extends over 14 amino acids. With V trimmed by 4 bases and J by 6 bases, 9 bases remained unmatched. Germline V gives CDR1 DFQATT, CDR2 SNEGSKA (reference sequence). CDR3 region: CSATLGTGVFEQYF. CDR3 coding DNA: TGCAGTGCTACCCTCGGGACAGGGGTGTTCGAGCAGTACTTC.

This clonotype turned up a few times. This rearrangement joins TRBV15 to TRBJ2-7; D not resolved. The CDR3 totals 12 residues. V was clipped by 8 bases and J by 5 bases, with 13 bases between them. Germline V gene sequence: CDR1 LNHNV, CDR2 YYDKDF (reference sequence). The CDR3, as DNA: TGTGCCACCCTGTCTAGTACCAACGAGCAGTACTTC. It codes for CATLSSTNEQYF.

This sequence joins TRBV20-1 and TRBJ2-2; 8 nucleotides align to TRBD2. CDR1 and CDR2 (germline): DFQATT, SNEGSKA (reference sequence). J gave up 5 bases and V 6 bases, and 8 bases lay outside the gene matches. The CDR3 totals 14 residues. The chain's CDR3 is CSAPGLGETGELFF. The CDR3 DNA reads as TGCAGTGCCCCGGGACTAGGCGAGACCGGGGAGCTGTTTTTT.

The chain is built from TRBV20-1 and TRBJ1-1; 8 bases agree with TRBD1. V was pared by 6 bases and J by 10 bases, with 10 bases of the junction left unmatched. This CDR3 spans 12 amino acids. Germline V gene data show CDR1 as DFQATT and CDR2 as SNEGSKA (reference sequence). The DNA of the CDR3 is TGCAGTGCCACACAGGGGGGGGTAAGAGCTTTCTTT. It codes for CSATQGGVRAFF.

CDR3 nucleotide sequence: TGCAGTGCCTTGACTAGCGGGACGTTCACAGATACGCAGTATTTT. Residues: CSALTSGTFTDTQYF. The V gene is TRBV20-1, the J gene TRBJ2-3; TRBD2 matches at 11 bases. Germline trimming cut 6 bases from V and 2 bases from J; bases unmatched to any gene: 7. This CDR3 is built from 15 residues. Germline assignment: CDR1 DFQATT and CDR2 SNEGSKA (reference sequence).